Listed below are T cell receptor beta chains from one sample, sequenced in a study of early T cells in non-severe SARS-CoV-2 infection. MiXCR, applied by TCRdb to the 5' RACE reads, yields one record per CDR3 protein. The repertoire consists of 60,000 to 75,000 distinct CDR3 sequences, with about 12% occurring once and the leading ten covering 4% to 5%. Sequenced input: whole blood. All receptors come from an adult who was a healthcare worker with PCR-confirmed SARS-CoV-2 infection or an uninfected control (not recorded which). The CDR3 runs from the conserved cysteine through the conserved F or W. Fields, in order: clone size, CDR3 length, V gene, J gene, D gene, CDR3 DNA, CDR3 protein. D genes are given only for firm matches. Clone size is shown for a subset of rows, as once, few, many or a class of expanded clone.

few	12	TRBV7-9	TRBJ1-2	-	TGTGCCAGCGGACCGAGCAACTATGGCTACACCTTC	CASGPSNYGYTF
-	14	TRBV11-2	TRBJ2-3	-	TGTGCCAGCAGCTTAGGGGCTTCCACAGATACGCAGTATTTT	CASSLGASTDTQYF
few	16	TRBV6-6	TRBJ2-3	-	TGTGCCAGCAGTCCACGGGTCGGGTTGAGGACAGATACGCAGTATTTT	CASSPRVGLRTDTQYF
few	16	TRBV6-5	TRBJ2-2	-	TGTGCCAGCAGATACACGCGGGCGTCGAACACCGGGGAGCTGTTTTTT	CASRYTRASNTGELFF
many	14	TRBV28	TRBJ2-7	-	TGTGCCAGCAGTCATAGGGACAATTCCTACGAGCAGTACTTC	CASSHRDNSYEQYF
-	13	TRBV5-5	TRBJ1-4	-	TGTGCCAGCAGCTTGGCCGGTAATGAAAAACTGTTTTTT	CASSLAGNEKLFF
many	13	TRBV20-1	TRBJ2-1	TRBD2	TGCAGTGCTAGATTGGGGGGGTTCAATGAGCAGTTCTTC	CSARLGGFNEQFF
few	15	TRBV28	TRBJ2-4	-	TGTGCCAGCAGTTCGGGACACGGAGCCAAAAACATTCAGTACTTC	CASSSGHGAKNIQYF
few	20	TRBV30	TRBJ1-2	TRBD1	TGTGCCTGGAGTACAACACGAACCGGGACAGGGAGGTGGGCTGGCTATGGCTACACCTTC	CAWSTTRTGTGRWAGYGYTF
many	17	TRBV7-9	TRBJ2-3	TRBD1	TGTGCCAGCAGCGACCCACGACAGGGCACCCTCCCAGATACGCAGTATTTT	CASSDPRQGTLPDTQYF
-	11	TRBV29-1	TRBJ1-2	-	TGCAGCGTGGCCGGGACTGTGGGCTACACCTTC	CSVAGTVGYTF
many	14	TRBV4-1	TRBJ2-4	-	TGCGCCAGCAGGGGGATTGGGGCCAAAAACATTCAGTACTTC	CASRGIGAKNIQYF
-	13	TRBV12-3/TRBV12-4	TRBJ2-5	-	TGTGCCAGCGGTCGAAAGTCGGCAGAGACCCAGTACTTC	CASGRKSAETQYF
few	13	TRBV12-3/TRBV12-4	TRBJ2-4	-	TGTGCCAGCAGGGGACTCTCTCCGGACATTCAGTACTTC	CASRGLSPDIQYF
-	12	TRBV23-1	TRBJ2-5	-	TGCGCCAGCAGTCAATCCTGGGAGGGGGAGTACTTC	CASSQSWEGEYF
-	15	TRBV18	TRBJ2-1	TRBD1	TGTGCCAGCTCCGGTGGGACAGGGGCCTACAATGAGCAGTTCTTC	CASSGGTGAYNEQFF
-	13	TRBV5-6	TRBJ2-7	-	TGTGCCAGCAGCCGTACAGGCTCCTACGAGCAGTACTTC	CASSRTGSYEQYF
few	15	TRBV4-1	TRBJ2-7	-	TGCGCCAGCAGCCTCCGACAGGCCGACTCCAACGAGCAGTACTTC	CASSLRQADSNEQYF
many	12	TRBV5-5	TRBJ1-2	-	TGTGCCAGCAGCTTGGACGGAAGAGGCTACACCTTC	CASSLDGRGYTF
-	17	TRBV9	TRBJ1-4	TRBD1	TGTGCCAGCAGCGCTGCCCAGGGGGGTGGAACTAATGAAAAACTGTTTTTT	CASSAAQGGGTNEKLFF
many	15	TRBV5-1	TRBJ2-7	TRBD2	TGCGCCAGCAGCTCGGGACTAGCGCTTACCTACGAGCAGTACTTC	CASSSGLALTYEQYF
few	13	TRBV19	TRBJ2-5	-	TGTGCCAGTAAGGGCCAGAACCAAGAGACCCAGTACTTC	CASKGQNQETQYF
many	17	TRBV4-1	TRBJ2-5	TRBD2	TGCGCCAGCAGCCACGTACTAGCGGGAGTCCTTGAAGAGACCCAGTACTTC	CASSHVLAGVLEETQYF
many	13	TRBV13	TRBJ1-3	-	TGTGCCAGCAGTCCGGCGGCTGGAAACACCATATATTTT	CASSPAAGNTIYF